Listed below are T cell receptor beta chains from one sample, sequenced in a study of blood T cell repertoires in COVID-19. Only in-frame clones appear in the TCRdb table, and some are missing; sequencing was by immunoSEQ multiplex PCR. The sample comprises 150,000 to 200,000 clones, about four fifths of which are singletons, and 7.6% rests with the top ten. Sequenced input: peripheral blood. Receptors originate from a woman in her 70s with COVID-19, enrolled during active disease. Each CDR3 is given with its conserved first and last residue. The order of the fields is J gene, D gene, V gene, CDR3 length, clone size, CDR3 protein, CDR3 DNA. The D gene is left open where the match is weak. Rows may omit the clone size; those that give it use once, few, many or a size class.

j_call: TRBJ1-4; d_call: .; v_call: TRBV3-1/TRBV3-2; cdr3_length: 14; clone_size: .; cdr3_aa: CASSLQGTNEKLFF; cdr3_nt: TGTGCCAGCAGCCTACAGGGAACTAATGAAAAACTGTTTTTT
j_call: TRBJ2-6; d_call: TRBD1; v_call: TRBV5-4; cdr3_length: 16; clone_size: once; cdr3_aa: CASSQQQGSGANVLTF; cdr3_nt: TGTGCCAGCAGCCAGCAACAGGGGTCGGGGGCCAACGTCCTGACTTTC
j_call: TRBJ2-3; d_call: TRBD2; v_call: TRBV24-1; cdr3_length: 15; clone_size: .; cdr3_aa: CATSVGLGSLDTQYF; cdr3_nt: TGTGCCACCAGTGTCGGACTAGGAAGTCTCGATACGCAGTATTTT
j_call: TRBJ1-3; d_call: TRBD1; v_call: TRBV9; cdr3_length: 15; clone_size: .; cdr3_aa: CASSPTGVSGNTIYF; cdr3_nt: TGTGCCAGCAGCCCGACAGGGGTATCTGGAAACACCATATATTTT
j_call: TRBJ1-5; d_call: TRBD1; v_call: TRBV9; cdr3_length: 15; clone_size: .; cdr3_aa: CASSGGDRDNQPQHF; cdr3_nt: TGTGCCAGCAGCGGGGGGGACAGGGATAATCAGCCCCAGCATTTT
j_call: TRBJ1-2; d_call: .; v_call: TRBV24-1; cdr3_length: 13; clone_size: .; cdr3_aa: CATSDQRAGGYTF; cdr3_nt: TGTGCCACCAGTGATCAAAGGGCGGGGGGCTACACCTTC
j_call: TRBJ1-1; d_call: .; v_call: TRBV7-2; cdr3_length: 13; clone_size: .; cdr3_aa: CASSTRQATEAFF; cdr3_nt: TGTGCCAGCAGCACCCGACAGGCAACTGAAGCTTTCTTT
j_call: TRBJ1-1; d_call: TRBD1; v_call: TRBV6-6; cdr3_length: 16; clone_size: .; cdr3_aa: CASSHTGQGAGTEAFF; cdr3_nt: TGTGCCAGCAGTCATACGGGACAGGGGGCAGGGACTGAAGCTTTCTTT
j_call: TRBJ2-7; d_call: TRBD1; v_call: TRBV6-4; cdr3_length: 15; clone_size: .; cdr3_aa: CASSELQGANYEQYF; cdr3_nt: TGTGCCAGCAGTGAACTACAGGGGGCGAATTACGAGCAGTACTTC
j_call: TRBJ1-1; d_call: .; v_call: TRBV11-1; cdr3_length: 14; clone_size: once; cdr3_aa: CASSPTQGPLKAFF; cdr3_nt: TGTGCCAGCAGCCCGACCCAGGGTCCCCTGAAAGCTTTCTTT
j_call: TRBJ1-5; d_call: .; v_call: TRBV4-3; cdr3_length: 13; clone_size: .; cdr3_aa: CASSQAPGQPQHF; cdr3_nt: TGCGCCAGCAGCCAAGCACCGGGTCAGCCCCAGCATTTT
j_call: TRBJ1-1; d_call: .; v_call: TRBV2; cdr3_length: 14; clone_size: .; cdr3_aa: CASKNLRDGTEAFF; cdr3_nt: TGTGCCAGCAAGAATCTCAGGGATGGCACTGAAGCTTTCTTT
j_call: TRBJ2-5; d_call: .; v_call: TRBV10-3; cdr3_length: 14; clone_size: .; cdr3_aa: CAINKDSFEETQYF; cdr3_nt: TGTGCCATCAACAAGGACAGTTTTGAAGAGACCCAGTACTTC
j_call: TRBJ1-5; d_call: .; v_call: TRBV18; cdr3_length: 14; clone_size: .; cdr3_aa: CASSPLDTNQPQHF; cdr3_nt: TGTGCCAGCTCGCCCTTGGACACGAATCAGCCCCAGCATTTT
j_call: TRBJ1-1; d_call: TRBD1; v_call: TRBV15; cdr3_length: 13; clone_size: .; cdr3_aa: CATSLQGASEAFF; cdr3_nt: TGTGCCACCAGCCTACAGGGGGCATCTGAAGCTTTCTTT
j_call: TRBJ1-4; d_call: .; v_call: TRBV5-1; cdr3_length: 15; clone_size: .; cdr3_aa: CASSPWARGDEKLFF; cdr3_nt: TGCGCCAGCAGCCCCTGGGCCAGGGGAGACGAAAAACTGTTTTTT
j_call: TRBJ2-7; d_call: .; v_call: TRBV5-1; cdr3_length: 14; clone_size: .; cdr3_aa: CASSLGTGAHEQYF; cdr3_nt: TGCGCCAGCAGCTTGGGAACGGGAGCCCACGAGCAGTACTTC
j_call: TRBJ2-1; d_call: TRBD1; v_call: TRBV7-2; cdr3_length: 14; clone_size: .; cdr3_aa: CASSPPGQGGEQFF; cdr3_nt: TGTGCCAGCAGCCCACCGGGACAGGGCGGTGAGCAGTTCTTC
j_call: TRBJ2-3; d_call: TRBD2; v_call: TRBV7-2; cdr3_length: 14; clone_size: .; cdr3_aa: CATAGSGSADTQYF; cdr3_nt: TGTGCCACGGCGGGTAGCGGGAGTGCAGATACGCAGTATTTT
j_call: TRBJ2-7; d_call: TRBD2; v_call: TRBV9; cdr3_length: 17; clone_size: .; cdr3_aa: CASSVGLAVESTYEQYF; cdr3_nt: TGTGCCAGCAGCGTCGGGCTAGCGGTCGAATCGACCTACGAGCAGTACTTC
j_call: TRBJ2-1; d_call: TRBD2; v_call: TRBV7-2; cdr3_length: 14; clone_size: .; cdr3_aa: CASSQGLAYNEQFF; cdr3_nt: TGTGCCAGCAGCCAGGGACTAGCTTACAATGAGCAGTTCTTC
j_call: TRBJ1-6; d_call: TRBD1; v_call: TRBV5-1; cdr3_length: 16; clone_size: .; cdr3_aa: CASSLEGTGKNSPLHF; cdr3_nt: TGCGCCAGCAGCTTGGAAGGGACAGGGAAAAATTCACCCCTCCACTTT
j_call: TRBJ2-1; d_call: TRBD1; v_call: TRBV6-1; cdr3_length: 16; clone_size: .; cdr3_aa: CASSGLSRDRGGEQFF; cdr3_nt: TGTGCCAGCAGTGGATTAAGTCGGGACAGGGGTGGTGAGCAGTTCTTC
j_call: TRBJ2-1; d_call: .; v_call: TRBV30; cdr3_length: 15; clone_size: .; cdr3_aa: CAWSVPAGSYNEQFF; cdr3_nt: TGTGCCTGGAGTGTACCGGCGGGCTCCTACAATGAGCAGTTCTTC
j_call: TRBJ2-7; d_call: TRBD1; v_call: TRBV5-1; cdr3_length: 14; clone_size: few; cdr3_aa: CASSLGGTGREQYF; cdr3_nt: TGCGCCAGCAGCTTGGGCGGGACAGGGCGAGAGCAGTACTTC
j_call: TRBJ2-4; d_call: .; v_call: TRBV20-1; cdr3_length: 14; clone_size: .; cdr3_aa: CSASTGLMVNIQYF; cdr3_nt: TGCAGTGCTAGTACAGGGTTGATGGTGAACATTCAGTACTTC
j_call: TRBJ2-7; d_call: TRBD2; v_call: TRBV4-3; cdr3_length: 17; clone_size: few; cdr3_aa: CASSPALSGSDSYEQYF; cdr3_nt: TGCGCCAGCAGTCCTGCCTTAAGCGGGAGCGACTCCTACGAGCAGTACTTC
j_call: TRBJ2-7; d_call: TRBD2; v_call: TRBV19; cdr3_length: 15; clone_size: few; cdr3_aa: CASSLAGGSSPEQYF; cdr3_nt: TGTGCCAGTAGTCTAGCGGGAGGGTCCTCCCCCGAGCAGTACTTC
j_call: TRBJ1-1; d_call: TRBD1; v_call: TRBV24-1; cdr3_length: 17; clone_size: .; cdr3_aa: CATSDLLTGGRGTEAFF; cdr3_nt: TGTGCCACCAGTGATTTGCTTACAGGGGGCAGGGGCACTGAAGCTTTCTTT
j_call: TRBJ1-2; d_call: .; v_call: TRBV7-2; cdr3_length: 14; clone_size: .; cdr3_aa: CASSLVLQNYGYTF; cdr3_nt: TGTGCCAGCAGCTTAGTTCTACAGAACTATGGCTACACCTTC
j_call: TRBJ1-1; d_call: .; v_call: TRBV5-6; cdr3_length: 11; clone_size: .; cdr3_aa: CASSMGGGAFF; cdr3_nt: TGTGCCAGCAGCATGGGGGGAGGCGCTTTCTTT
j_call: TRBJ2-3; d_call: TRBD2; v_call: TRBV18; cdr3_length: 16; clone_size: .; cdr3_aa: CASSPQSAGAGDTQYF; cdr3_nt: TGTGCCAGCTCACCACAAAGCGCGGGAGCGGGAGATACGCAGTATTTT
j_call: TRBJ1-1; d_call: TRBD1; v_call: TRBV6-2/TRBV6-3; cdr3_length: 16; clone_size: .; cdr3_aa: CASSWVRQGKNTEAFF; cdr3_nt: TGTGCCAGCAGTTGGGTACGACAGGGAAAAAACACTGAAGCTTTCTTT
j_call: TRBJ2-1; d_call: TRBD2; v_call: TRBV18; cdr3_length: 14; clone_size: .; cdr3_aa: CASSLGTSGWEQFF; cdr3_nt: TGTGCCAGCTCACTAGGGACTAGCGGTTGGGAGCAGTTCTTC
j_call: TRBJ2-1; d_call: .; v_call: TRBV14; cdr3_length: 15; clone_size: .; cdr3_aa: CASRAGGSSNVWQFF; cdr3_nt: TGTGCCAGCAGGGCAGGGGGGTCGAGCAATGTGTGGCAGTTCTTC
j_call: TRBJ1-1; d_call: .; v_call: TRBV29-1; cdr3_length: 14; clone_size: few; cdr3_aa: CSVNLMFGGREAFF; cdr3_nt: TGCAGCGTTAATTTAATGTTCGGGGGACGGGAAGCTTTCTTT
j_call: TRBJ2-1; d_call: .; v_call: TRBV30; cdr3_length: 12; clone_size: .; cdr3_aa: CAWNQAYNEQFF; cdr3_nt: TGTGCCTGGAACCAAGCTTACAATGAGCAGTTCTTC